Below are 32 T cell receptor beta chains sequenced from a single sample in a study of shared clonotypes between healthy human individuals. Clones were sequenced by immunoSEQ multiplex PCR, and TCRdb holds only the in-frame ones, with some missing. The profile shows some 2,400,000 clones, under 97% of them singletons. Sequencing was performed on naive CD4+ T cells sorted from blood. The subset denotes: CD45RA+ positively selected. Receptor source: a man aged 18 to 35 in good health.

The chain carries TRBV5-1 and TRBJ2-1; tentative D call: TRBD1 (5 bases). From germline, CDR1 is SGHRS and CDR2 YFSETQ. V shed 0 bases and J shed 2 bases, with 12 bases lying between them. This CDR3 region has 16 residues. The CDR3 nucleotides are TGCGCCAGCAGCTTGGATTCAGGGAACACCTACAATGAGCAGTTCTTC. Its translation: CASSLDSGNTYNEQFF.

V gene TRBV6-6 combines with J gene TRBJ1-1; D is perhaps TRBD1 (5 bases). The germline CDR1 and CDR2 sequences are MNHNY and SVGAGI (reference sequence). Trimming pared 0 bases from V and 11 bases from J, leaving 19 bases between. The CDR3 has 15 amino acids. The CDR3 DNA follows: TGTGCCAGCAGTTACTCGGCAGGGTCGATAAGCGAGGCTTTCTTT. Its protein is CASSYSAGSISEAFF.

This chain uses TRBV5-1 with TRBJ1-3; weak D call: TRBD1 (6 bases). This CDR3 has 14 residues. Trimming removed 1 base at V and 8 bases at J, with 13 bases between. CDR1 SGHRS and CDR2 YFSETQ come from the germline V gene. Here the CDR3 DNA reads TGCGCCAGCAGCTTGTCAGGGACATTGGACACCATATATTTT. This codes for CASSLSGTLDTIYF.

V and J are TRBV29-1 and TRBJ2-6; TRBD1 agrees at 10 bases. The CDR3 spans 18 residues. Germline loops: CDR1 SQVTM, CDR2 ANQGSEA. With V trimmed by 2 bases and J by 1 base, 8 bases remained unmatched. CDR3 loop: CSVESGTGVRSGANVLTF. CDR3 nucleotides: TGCAGCGTTGAAAGCGGGACAGGGGTTAGGTCTGGGGCCAACGTCCTGACTTTC. Variable domain in full (rest from reference TRBV29-1 and TRBJ2-6): SAVISQKPSRDICQRGTSLTIQCQVDSQVTMMFWYRQQPGQSLTLIATANQGSEATYESGFVIDKFPISRPNLTFSTLTVSNMSPEDSSIYLCSVESGTGVRSGANVLTFGAGSRLTVL.

Turning to this clone: Other DNA variants within this sample encode the same CDR3. J is TRBJ1-2 and V is TRBV6-5, with TRBD1 matching over 11 bases. The V gene's germline CDR1 is MNHEY and CDR2 SVGAGI. V was clipped by 0 bases and J by 7 bases; unmatched bases: 4. The CDR3 sequence is 15 residues long. In DNA form, the CDR3 reads TGTGCCAGCAGTTACTCGTGGACAGGGGGCTCTGGCTACACCTTC. Translation: CASSYSWTGGSGYTF.

This clone was counted a few times. J is TRBJ1-1 and V is TRBV7-9; D not resolved. Trimming stripped 5 bases from V and 1 base from J, with 11 bases between. The CDR3 extends over 14 amino acids. The germline CDR1 and CDR2 sequences are SEHNR and FQNEAQ (reference sequence). This CDR3 reads CASSPATGNTEAFF. Here the CDR3 DNA reads TGTGCCAGCAGCCCGGCGACTGGGAACACTGAAGCTTTCTTT.

Regarding this clone: A read error may produce the germline difference seen at one junction end. The V and J genes are TRBV30 and TRBJ2-3; 10 bases agree with TRBD2. The CDR3 contains 11 residues. CDR1 and CDR2 from the germline V gene are GTSNPN and SVGIG (reference sequence). The CDR3 DNA sequence: TGTGCCTGGACAAGGTCTAGCGGGAGCCATTTT. The encoded protein is CAWTRSSGSHF.

The chain employs TRBV30 and TRBJ2-2; D is possibly TRBD1 or TRBD2 (6 bases each). V gave up 0 bases and J gave up 1 base, with 12 bases separating them. Looked up from germline, CDR1 is GTSNPN and CDR2 is SVGIG (reference sequence). The length of the CDR3 is 16 residues. This CDR3 is CAWSVLGGENTGELFF. CDR3 DNA sequence: TGTGCCTGGAGTGTACTGGGGGGCGAGAACACCGGGGAGCTGTTTTTT.

The chain employs TRBV2 and TRBJ2-5; 8 bases match TRBD1. The germline V gene encodes CDR1 SNHLY and CDR2 FYNNEI. The CDR3 length is 14 residues. Losses at the gene ends were 4 bases for V and 5 bases for J; bases not matched to a gene: 6. CDR3 protein: CASSGTGKGETQYF. In nucleotides, the CDR3 is TGTGCCAGCAGTGGGACAGGGAAAGGGGAGACCCAGTACTTC.

The chain recombines TRBV25-1 with TRBJ2-5, with a tentative D call TRBD2 (5 bases). This CDR3 spans 15 amino acids. Germline CDR1 is MGHDK and CDR2 is SYGVNS. The V end was cut by 4 bases, the J end by 0 bases, with 12 bases between. This CDR3 reads CASSVSGFYQETQYF. CDR3 nucleotide sequence: TGTGCCAGCAGTGTCTCGGGGTTTTACCAAGAGACCCAGTACTTC. The variable domain in full, with the rest retrieved from reference TRBV25-1 and TRBJ2-5, is EADIYQTPRYLVIGTGKKITLECSQTMGHDKMYWYQQDPGMELHLIHYSYGVNSTEKGDLSSESTVSRIRTEHFPLTLESARPSHTSQYLCASSVSGFYQETQYFGPGTRLLVL.

The V gene is TRBV6-6, the J gene TRBJ1-6; D is ambiguous. CDR1 and CDR2 (germline): MNHNY, SVGAGI (reference sequence). The CDR3 length is 15 residues. Trimming removed 2 bases at V and 2 bases at J, with 7 bases between. This chain's CDR3 is CASSYRQTYNSPLHF. The CDR3 nucleotides are TGTGCCAGCAGTTACCGGCAGACCTATAATTCACCCCTCCACTTT.

The chain links TRBV27 to TRBJ2-2, with TRBD2 matching over 11 bases. The germline V gene has CDR1 MNHEY and CDR2 SMNVEV (reference sequence). CDR3 size: 16 residues. J was trimmed by 6 bases and V by 4 bases; bases with no gene match: 7. CDR3 sequence (DNA): TGTGCCAGCAGTTCCACTAGCGGGAGATTAGCCGGGGAGCTGTTTTTT. Amino acid sequence: CASSSTSGRLAGELFF.

The chain uses TRBV30 and TRBJ2-1, with 10 bases matching TRBD1. Unmatched junction bases numbered 13, after V lost 8 bases and J lost 0 bases. Per germline, CDR1 GTSNPN and CDR2 SVGIG (reference sequence). The CDR3 spans 17 residues. For the CDR3, the DNA is TGTGCCGCGACCCCGGGACAGGGGCTGCACTCCTACAATGAGCAGTTCTTC. Translation gives CAATPGQGLHSYNEQFF.

V is TRBV7-9 and J is TRBJ1-5; 8 positions match TRBD1. The germline V gene has CDR1 SEHNR and CDR2 FQNEAQ (reference sequence). With 5 bases clipped from V and 2 bases from J, the junction kept 8 bases outside the gene matches. The CDR3 totals 16 residues. CDR3 nucleotides: TGTGCCAGCAGCGACCTAACAGGGGGTGGCAATCAGCCCCAGCATTTT. The encoded protein is CASSDLTGGGNQPQHF. Complete variable domain (other parts from reference TRBV7-9 and TRBJ1-5): DTGVSQNPRHKITKRGQNVTFRCDPISEHNRLYWYRQTLGQGPEFLTYFQNEAQLEKSRLLSDRFSAERPKGSFSTLEIQRTEQGDSAMYLCASSDLTGGGNQPQHFGDGTRLSIL.

The V call is TRBV7-9, the J call TRBJ2-5; D uncertain. The CDR3 contains 14 residues. Germline CDR1 reads SEHNR; CDR2 reads FQNEAQ (reference sequence). V was clipped by 1 base and J by 2 bases, with 8 bases between them. CDR3 protein: CASSLVSLQETQYF. CDR3 DNA: TGTGCCAGCAGCTTAGTGTCGCTTCAAGAGACCCAGTACTTC.

The chain is built from TRBV7-2 and TRBJ2-3; 7 bases map to TRBD2. V trimming: 4 bases; J trimming: 7 bases; junction bases outside the gene matches: 14. CDR1 SGHTA and CDR2 FQGNSA come from the germline V gene. The CDR3 totals 16 residues. The CDR3 nucleotides are TGTGCCAGCAGCTACCGACCCGGGGAGGGCCCCCATACGCAGTATTTT. Residues: CASSYRPGEGPHTQYF.

The chain combines TRBV19 with TRBJ1-5, with unresolved D. The CDR3 is 14 amino acids. Trimming took 5 bases from V and 4 from J, leaving 12 bases between them. Germline assignment: CDR1 LNHDA and CDR2 SQIVND (reference sequence). The CDR3 DNA reads TGTGCCAGTAGTTCCGGAGCGCTAAATCAGCCCCAGCATTTT. Amino acid sequence: CASSSGALNQPQHF.

The V gene is TRBV19, the J gene TRBJ2-7, with D possibly matching TRBD1 (6 bases). Trimming left V 5 bases short and J 4 bases short, with 15 bases between. Looked up from germline, CDR1 is LNHDA and CDR2 is SQIVND (reference sequence). The CDR3 contains 14 residues. The CDR3 region has the DNA TGTGCCAGTAGTCTTCAGGGGATCGGGTACGAGCAGTACTTC. Protein product: CASSLQGIGYEQYF.

Points on this clone: The sample holds other DNA sequences that translate to the same CDR3. The V and J genes are TRBV6-5 and TRBJ2-7, with 7 bases lining up with TRBD1. This CDR3 region has 11 residues. CDR1 and CDR2 from the germline V gene are MNHEY and SVGAGI. J lost 6 bases, V lost 6 bases, and 2 bases had no gene match. As DNA, the CDR3 is TGTGCCAGCAGCCGACAGGGCGAGCAGTACTTC. Protein product: CASSRQGEQYF.

The chain couples TRBV27 to TRBJ2-7; 7 nucleotides match TRBD1. In germline, CDR1 is MNHEY, CDR2 SMNVEV (reference sequence). The CDR3 is 15 amino acids. After removal of 2 bases from V and 3 bases from J, the junction contained 7 bases not matched to a gene. CDR3 in DNA: TGTGCCAGCAGTTTACAGGCAGGGGGTTTCTACGAGCAGTACTTC. Translated: CASSLQAGGFYEQYF.

Here the CDR3 reads CASSPKRPDTQYF. The CDR3 DNA reads TGTGCCAGCAGCCCCAAGCGCCCAGATACGCAGTATTTT. This chain joins TRBV7-9 and TRBJ2-3; D is unclear. This CDR3 has 13 residues. V shed 5 bases and J shed 4 bases, with 10 bases lying between them. Germline V lookup: CDR1 SEHNR, CDR2 FQNEAQ (reference sequence).

The gene calls are TRBV5-6 and TRBJ1-5; 9 bases match TRBD1. The CDR3 contains 16 residues. V lost 4 bases, J lost 0 bases, and 5 bases stayed unmatched. Germline V gene lookup returns CDR1 SGHDT and CDR2 YYEEEE. The CDR3 DNA reads as TGTGCCAGCAGCGCCGGGACAGGGTATAGCAATCAGCCCCAGCATTTT. Protein product: CASSAGTGYSNQPQHF.

V and J are TRBV2 and TRBJ2-5; D possibly corresponds to TRBD2 (5 bases). V lost 0 bases to trimming and J lost 7 bases, with 12 bases between them. CDR1 and CDR2 from the germline V gene are SNHLY and FYNNEI. CDR3 length: 14 residues. The DNA for the CDR3 is TGTGCCAGCAGTGAAGCGCGCGGGTCAGGGACCCAGTACTTC. Protein sequence: CASSEARGSGTQYF.

The rearrangement links TRBV10-3 to TRBJ1-2; 7 bases line up with TRBD1. V dropped 4 bases and J dropped 5; count of bases not matched to a gene: 7. The CDR3 is made up of 14 amino acids. Germline assignment: CDR1 ENHRY and CDR2 SYGVKD. The CDR3 is CAISGIGTDYGYTF. The CDR3 DNA sequence: TGTGCCATCAGTGGAATAGGGACAGATTATGGCTACACCTTC.

This clone was counted a few times. This specimen includes other DNA sequences encoding the same CDR3. The CDR3 reads CASSLTGSSYNEQFF. The CDR3 bases are TGCGCCAGCAGCCTAACAGGGAGCTCCTACAATGAGCAGTTCTTC. This rearrangement joins TRBV5-1 to TRBJ2-1, with D perhaps matching TRBD1 (6 bases). With 4 bases removed from V and 0 bases from J, the gap between germline ends came to 11 bases. Germline CDR1 reads SGHRS; CDR2 reads YFSETQ. The CDR3 is 15 residues long.

To note about this clone: The sample carries other DNA sequences with the same CDR3. The rearrangement uses TRBV18 and TRBJ1-1; D is unclear. The CDR3 loop spans 13 amino acids. Trimming pared 1 base from V and 6 bases from J, leaving 9 bases between. The germline CDR1 and CDR2 sequences are KGHSH and LQKENI. The CDR3 reads CASSPQGAAEAFF. The DNA of the CDR3 is TGTGCCAGCTCACCACAGGGTGCGGCTGAAGCTTTCTTT.

The J gene is TRBJ2-2, the V gene TRBV7-2, with 7 bases fitting TRBD1. Germline CDR1 is SGHTA and CDR2 is FQGNSA. This CDR3 contains 16 residues. V shed 1 base and J 2 bases; nucleotides not matched to a gene: 4. CDR3 region: CASSLGGTVNTGELFF. The DNA for the CDR3 is TGTGCCAGCAGCTTAGGGGGGACAGTAAACACCGGGGAGCTGTTTTTT.

This chain joins TRBV18 and TRBJ1-6; the D is unclear. Germline CDR1 and CDR2: KGHSH and LQKENI. The CDR3 is made up of 16 amino acids. Deletions cut 2 bases from V and 7 bases from J, with 15 bases between. The CDR3 region is CASSPVGREANSPLHF. The CDR3 DNA sequence: TGTGCCAGCTCACCAGTCGGCCGGGAGGCGAATTCACCCCTCCACTTT.

For the CDR3, the DNA is TGTGCCAGCGAGAGGGGGAACACTGAAGCTTTCTTT. Amino acids: CASERGNTEAFF. The J gene is TRBJ1-1, the V gene TRBV6-6; the D gene is possibly TRBD1 (5 bases). V gave up 8 bases and J gave up 1 base, with 8 bases separating them. The CDR3 has 12 residues. Germline V gene lookup returns CDR1 MNHNY and CDR2 SVGAGI (reference sequence).

This chain connects TRBV6-5 to TRBJ2-5; D is undetermined. This CDR3 comprises 15 residues. The germline V gene encodes CDR1 MNHEY and CDR2 SVGAGI. The V end was cut by 7 bases, the J end by 5 bases, with 20 bases between. For the CDR3, the DNA is TGTGCCAGCACCTCGGAAATACTCTTGGGGGAGACCCAGTACTTC. It codes for CASTSEILLGETQYF.

The gene calls are TRBV7-2 and TRBJ2-1, with D uncertain. V was trimmed by 4 bases and J by 0 bases, leaving 13 bases between them. In germline, CDR1 is SGHTA, CDR2 FQGNSA. The CDR3 is 16 amino acids. In nucleotides, the CDR3 is TGTGCCAGCAGCTCCACCGCCACGGCCTCCTACAATGAGCAGTTCTTC. It yields the protein CASSSTATASYNEQFF. Based on the CDR3 plus reference TRBV7-2 and TRBJ2-1, the full variable domain is GAGVSQSPSNKVTEKGKDVELRCDPISGHTALYWYRQSLGQGLEFLIYFQGNSAPDKSGLPSDRFSAERTGGSVSTLTIQRTQQEDSAVYLCASSSTATASYNEQFFGPGTRLTVL.

The chain links TRBV5-4 to TRBJ1-2; no firm D call. This CDR3 spans 13 amino acids. Trimming cost V 6 bases and J 7 bases, with 16 bases left between them. The germline CDR1 and CDR2 sequences are SGHNT and YYREEE (reference sequence). The CDR3 here is CASTLRELTGYTF. Here the CDR3 DNA reads TGTGCCAGCACCCTCCGTGAGTTGACTGGCTACACCTTC.